Each of the 11 T cell receptor beta chains below was sequenced from the same sample in a study of blood T cell repertoires in COVID-19. Profiled with immunoSEQ multiplex PCR; TCRdb holds only in-frame clones, not every one. The sample has under 140,000 clones, around 90% seen once. The sequenced material came from peripheral blood. The receptors stem from a woman aged 45-59 years with acute or convalescent COVID-19.

The V gene is TRBV5-5, the J gene TRBJ2-7; 8 nucleotides align to TRBD2. The CDR3 is 14 residues long. V was clipped by 0 bases and J by 5 bases; unmatched bases: 4. The germline CDR1 and CDR2 sequences are SGHKS and YYEKEE (reference sequence). This chain's CDR3 is CASSLDLGGDEQYF. The CDR3 DNA reads TGTGCCAGCAGCTTGGATCTCGGGGGGGACGAGCAGTACTTC. The full variable domain, rest sourced from reference TRBV5-5 and TRBJ2-7, is DAGVTQSPTHLIKTRGQQVTLRCSPISGHKSVSWYQQVLGQGPQFIFQYYEKEERGRGNFPDRFSARQFPNYSSELNVNALLLGDSALYLCASSLDLGGDEQYFGPGTRLTVT.

V usage is TRBV24-1 and J usage is TRBJ2-3; 10 nucleotides match TRBD1. Per the germline V gene, CDR1 is KGHDR and CDR2 is SFDVKD. V lost 4 bases and J lost 4; bases outside the gene matches: 4. The CDR3 is made up of 15 amino acids. CDR3 protein: CATSDRDRGPDTQYF. CDR3 coding DNA: TGTGCCACCAGTGACCGGGACAGGGGTCCAGATACGCAGTATTTT.

V gene TRBV7-9 combines with J gene TRBJ2-1; D not resolved. This CDR3 has 11 amino acids. Per germline, CDR1 SEHNR and CDR2 FQNEAQ (reference sequence). V lost 2 bases to trimming and J lost 7 bases, with 3 bases between them. CDR3 nucleotide sequence: TGTGCCAGCAGCTTATTAAATGAGCAGTTCTTC. This translates into CASSLLNEQFF.

This clone was counted a few times. This chain joins TRBV3-1 (or the pseudogene TRBV3-2) and TRBJ1-6, with 10 bases fitting TRBD1. Germline V gives CDR1 LGHDT, CDR2 YNNKEL (reference sequence). CDR3 length: 17 residues. The ends lost 2 bases at V and 0 bases at J; junction bases unmatched: 1. The CDR3 coding sequence is TGTGCCAGCAGCCAAAGGACAGGGGGCTCCTATAATTCACCCCTCCACTTT. Translation: CASSQRTGGSYNSPLHF.

The rearrangement links TRBV2 to TRBJ2-3; 7 nucleotides match TRBD2. The J segment lost 1 base and the V segment lost 4 bases, leaving 5 bases of the junction unmatched. The CDR3 is made up of 15 amino acids. Germline CDR1 is SNHLY and CDR2 is FYNNEI. The chain's CDR3 is CASSGGLAGTDTQYF. CDR3 coding DNA: TGTGCCAGCAGTGGAGGTCTAGCGGGCACAGATACGCAGTATTTT.

This rearrangement joins TRBV29-1 to TRBJ2-7; D may be TRBD1 (7 bases). CDR1 is SQVTM and CDR2 is ANQGSEA in the germline V gene. There are 15 residues in the CDR3. The germline V and J ends were trimmed by 2 bases and 2 bases, with 16 bases remaining between them. CDR3 DNA sequence: TGCAGCGTTGAAAACCCTCAGGGGGGAACCTACGAGCAGTACTTC. Amino acids: CSVENPQGGTYEQYF.

This chain joins TRBV5-1 and TRBJ2-5; 12 positions match TRBD2. Trimming cost V 0 bases and J 2 bases; bases outside gene matches: 2. Germline V gene lookup returns CDR1 SGHRS and CDR2 YFSETQ. CDR3 length equals 16 residues. The CDR3 region is CASSLGGLAGQETQYF. In DNA, the CDR3 is TGCGCCAGCAGCTTGGGTGGACTAGCGGGACAAGAGACCCAGTACTTC. Combining the CDR3 with reference TRBV5-1 and TRBJ2-5 gives the whole variable domain KAGVTQTPRYLIKTRGQQVTLSCSPISGHRSVSWYQQTPGQGLQFLFEYFSETQRNKGNFPGRFSGRQFSNSRSEMNVSTLELGDSALYLCASSLGGLAGQETQYFGPGTRLLVL.

The CDR3 sequence: CASSIRQTDGYTF. The CDR3 DNA reads as TGTGCCAGTAGTATAAGACAGACTGATGGCTACACCTTC. The chain joins TRBV19 to TRBJ1-2; possible D gene TRBD1, 5 bases. V lost 2 bases and J 6 bases, leaving 10 bases between the germline ends. The germline CDR1 and CDR2 sequences are LNHDA and SQIVND (reference sequence). The CDR3 is made up of 13 amino acids.

The rearrangement joins TRBV19 to TRBJ2-5, with 10 bases identical to TRBD2. V was pared by 4 bases and J by 5 bases, with 7 bases of the junction left unmatched. The CDR3 has 15 residues. Germline values: CDR1 LNHDA, CDR2 SQIVND (reference sequence). Here the CDR3 reads CASSKAGGPLETQYF. In DNA form, the CDR3 reads TGTGCCAGTAGTAAAGCGGGAGGGCCCCTGGAGACCCAGTACTTC. The full variable domain, rest sourced from reference TRBV19 and TRBJ2-5, is DGGITQSPKYLFRKEGQNVTLSCEQNLNHDAMYWYRQDPGQGLRLIYYSQIVNDFQKGDIAEGYSVSREKKESFPLTVTSAQKNPTAFYLCASSKAGGPLETQYFGPGTRLLVL.

The rearrangement uses TRBV15 and TRBJ1-1, with TRBD1 matching over 9 bases. This CDR3 comprises 12 residues. Germline V gene lookup returns CDR1 LNHNV and CDR2 YYDKDF (reference sequence). J was trimmed by 10 bases and V by 4 bases; bases with no gene match: 4. The CDR3 here is CATSKGQGRAFF. In nucleotides, the CDR3 is TGTGCCACCAGCAAGGGACAGGGAAGAGCTTTCTTT.

This chain uses TRBV6-5 with TRBJ1-5; TRBD1 is a possible D gene (6 bases). Germline V gene data show CDR1 as MNHEY and CDR2 as SVGAGI. V shed 8 bases and J shed 1 base, with 15 bases lying between them. The CDR3 totals 15 residues. DNA of the CDR3: TGTGCCAGCGGGAGGGGGGGCGCGAGCAATCAGCCCCAGCATTTT. Translated, it gives CASGRGGASNQPQHF.